The clone carrying this TCR beta chain was detected many times. These data belong to a study of early T cells in non-severe SARS-CoV-2 infection. One entry per CDR3 protein, called by TCRdb with MiXCR from the 5' RACE reads. The sample lists about 50,000 distinct CDR3 sequences, over 10% seen once, with about a tenth in the top ten. This CDR3 contains 15 residues. CDR1 and CDR2 (germline): DFQATT, SNEGSKA (reference sequence). The ends were cut back, 3 bases at V and 4 bases at J, with 18 bases in the middle. The chain has TRBV20-1 and TRBJ1-1, with D perhaps matching TRBD1 (5 bases). The receptor's source is an adult who was a healthcare worker with PCR-confirmed SARS-CoV-2 infection or an uninfected control (not recorded which). Sequenced: whole blood. CDR3 sequence reads: CSASPGGAGGTEAFF. CDR3 DNA sequence: TGCAGTGCTAGTCCCGGCGGGGCCGGGGGCACTGAAGCTTTCTTT.